The 17 T cell receptor beta chains below come from one sample, sequenced in a study of response to subunit inactivated influenza vaccine. TCRdb re-analysed the RT-PCR reads in MiXCR, keeping a single row per CDR3 protein. The data show about 240,000 distinct CDR3 sequences, less than 15% seen once. The specimen was non-naive T cells sorted from PBMCs, collected 14 to 15 days before vaccination. These receptors came from a man in his forties or fifties who received an inactivated influenza vaccine.

This clonotype was seen ten or more times. The V and J genes are TRBV6-1 and TRBJ1-1, with TRBD1 matching 9 bases. V shed 5 bases, J shed 4 bases, and the junction held 5 bases outside the gene matches. CDR1 is MNHNS and CDR2 is SASEGT in the germline V gene. The CDR3 sequence is 14 residues long. DNA for the CDR3: TGTGCCAGCAGTACCCGGGACAGGGTCACTGAAGCTTTCTTT. It yields the protein CASSTRDRVTEAFF.

In its sample, this clonotype was seen a few times. The genes are TRBV20-1 and TRBJ2-7; the D call may be TRBD1 or TRBD2 (6 bases each). CDR1 DFQATT and CDR2 SNEGSKA come from the germline V gene (reference sequence). The CDR3 runs to 15 residues. V lost 0 bases, J lost 5 bases, and 17 bases lay in between. The DNA of the CDR3 is TGCAGTGCTAGAGACCCCCGGGGGCGCATCGACGAGCAGTACTTC. Its protein product is CSARDPRGRIDEQYF.

This clonotype was found a few times. This chain uses TRBV3-1 with TRBJ2-7; D might be TRBD2 (6 bases). The ends were cut back, 1 base at V and 1 base at J, with 11 bases in the middle. CDR1 and CDR2 from the germline V gene are LGHDT and YNNKEL (reference sequence). This CDR3 region has 15 residues. The CDR3 sequence: CASSQGGGASYEQYF. CDR3 in DNA: TGTGCCAGCAGCCAAGGTGGAGGGGCGTCCTACGAGCAGTACTTC.

The CDR3 reads CASSESGRADTQYF. In DNA form, the CDR3 reads TGCGCCAGCAGTGAATCGGGTAGGGCAGATACGCAGTATTTT. The chain is built from TRBV10-1 and TRBJ2-3, with D hard to call. Germline V gene lookup returns CDR1 WNHNN and CDR2 SYGVQD (reference sequence). The CDR3 contains 14 residues. V gave up 3 bases and J gave up 4 bases, with 11 bases separating them.

This clonotype occurred many times. CDR3 amino acids: CAISVAGVKETQYF. CDR3 in DNA: TGTGCCATCAGTGTAGCGGGAGTCAAAGAGACCCAGTACTTC. This chain joins TRBV10-3 and TRBJ2-5, with 9 bases that match TRBD2. Germline V gene lookup returns CDR1 ENHRY and CDR2 SYGVKD. This CDR3 region has 14 residues. The J segment lost 3 bases and the V segment lost 4 bases, leaving 3 bases of the junction unmatched.

This clonotype was detected ten times or more. The V call is TRBV14, the J call TRBJ2-7, with TRBD1 matching 7 bases. CDR1 and CDR2 from the germline V gene are SGHDN and FVKESK. This CDR3 has 15 amino acids. With V trimmed by 4 bases and J by 0 bases, 6 bases remained unmatched. The CDR3 sequence: CASSPRTGSSYEQYF. The CDR3 DNA follows: TGTGCCAGCAGCCCCCGGACAGGTAGCTCCTACGAGCAGTACTTC.

This clonotype was observed a few times. The chain has TRBV20-1 and TRBJ2-1, with D possibly being TRBD1 (6 bases). This CDR3 has 14 amino acids. Per the germline V gene, CDR1 is DFQATT and CDR2 is SNEGSKA (reference sequence). Trimming left V 0 bases short and J 10 bases short, with 16 bases between. CDR3 nucleotide sequence: TGCAGTGCTAGAGATCCCATGGGGGCAAACGAGCAGTTCTTC. Protein: CSARDPMGANEQFF.

In this sample, this clonotype turned up many times. This chain uses TRBV10-3 with TRBJ2-7, with 8 bases matching TRBD1. Trimming removed 4 bases from V and 3 bases from J; junction bases left unmatched: 5. From germline, CDR1 is ENHRY and CDR2 SYGVKD. This CDR3 is built from 14 residues. CDR3 DNA: TGTGCCATCAGTGCACAGGGGACAGGCTACGAGCAGTACTTC. Its translation is CAISAQGTGYEQYF.

This clonotype has a count of ten or more. This rearrangement joins TRBV29-1 to TRBJ2-1; D is possibly TRBD1 (5 bases). With 4 bases removed from V and 6 bases from J, the gap between germline ends came to 16 bases. In germline, CDR1 is SQVTM, CDR2 ANQGSEA. The CDR3 length is 14 residues. Written as DNA, the CDR3 is TGCAGCGTTGTGGGGCGGACCCCTGTCAATGAGCAGTTCTTC. Translation: CSVVGRTPVNEQFF.

This clonotype came up a few times. This sequence joins TRBV7-9 and TRBJ2-3; a weak D match, TRBD2 (6 bases). The CDR3 runs to 14 residues. Between the trimmed V and J ends, which lost 6 bases and 6 bases, there was a span of 16 bases. CDR1 and CDR2 from the germline V gene are SEHNR and FQNEAQ (reference sequence). For the CDR3, the DNA is TGTGCCAGCAGACCGACCGCGGGGTCCGATACGCAGTATTTT. The encoded protein is CASRPTAGSDTQYF.

This clonotype was counted many times. The gene calls are TRBV29-1 and TRBJ2-3; D ambiguous. Germline V gene data show CDR1 as SQVTM and CDR2 as ANQGSEA. V was clipped by 1 base and J by 0 bases, with 8 bases between them. There are 14 residues in the CDR3. CDR3 sequence (DNA): TGCAGCGTTGAAGGAATAACTAGCACAGATACGCAGTATTTT. Translation: CSVEGITSTDTQYF.

Only a few counts were recorded for this clonotype. This rearrangement joins TRBV12-3 or TRBV12-4 to TRBJ1-1; possibly TRBD1 for D (6 bases). V shed 1 base and J shed 1 base, with 10 bases lying between them. The length of the CDR3 is 15 residues. CDR3 sequence (DNA): TGTGCCAGCAGTTTAGAGGCAGGGGCGAACACTGAAGCTTTCTTT. Its translation is CASSLEAGANTEAFF.

This clonotype was seen only a few times. The J gene is TRBJ2-3, the V gene TRBV20-1; no reliable D call. The CDR3 runs 16 residues. The V end lost 0 bases, the J end lost 0 bases, and 13 bases lay between the germline ends. The germline CDR1 and CDR2 sequences are DFQATT and SNEGSKA (reference sequence). Here the CDR3 reads CSARDRRRLSTDTQYF. The CDR3 DNA reads TGCAGTGCTAGAGATCGGCGCCGGCTCAGCACAGATACGCAGTATTTT.

The chain joins TRBV20-1 to TRBJ2-7; 8 bases fit TRBD2. The junction had 9 bases not matched to a gene; V was cut back by 5 bases and J by 6 bases. The CDR3 spans 13 residues. Germline V gene lookup returns CDR1 DFQATT and CDR2 SNEGSKA (reference sequence). This CDR3 is CSALLSGSTEQYF. In DNA, the CDR3 is TGCAGTGCTCTGCTAAGCGGGAGTACCGAGCAGTACTTC.

V usage is TRBV5-4 and J usage is TRBJ1-1; 7 nucleotides match TRBD1. From germline, CDR1 is SGHNT and CDR2 YYREEE (reference sequence). With 5 bases clipped from V and 1 base from J, the junction kept 2 bases outside the gene matches. The CDR3 runs to 13 residues. The CDR3 loop is CASRAGGNTEAFF. The CDR3 DNA reads TGTGCCAGCAGGGCAGGGGGGAACACTGAAGCTTTCTTT.

There are many counts of this clonotype. The chain links TRBV12-3 or TRBV12-4 to TRBJ1-2; TRBD1 agrees at 9 bases. The trim removed 6 bases at V and 4 bases at J, leaving 3 bases unmatched. The CDR3 contains 13 residues. The CDR3, as DNA: TGTGCCAGCAGCATGACAGGGGGCTATGGCTACACCTTC. It is translated as CASSMTGGYGYTF.

This clonotype has ten or more counts. The V gene is TRBV4-1, the J gene TRBJ1-3; unclear D gene. This CDR3 has 15 amino acids. The V gene lost 1 base and the J gene lost 0 bases, with 7 bases spanning the gap. Germline CDR1 is MGHRA and CDR2 is YSYEKL. The chain's CDR3 is CASSQGVSSGNTIYF. CDR3 nucleotides: TGCGCCAGCAGCCAAGGTGTTAGCTCTGGAAACACCATATATTTT.